Sequencing of this TCR beta chain was carried out in a study of shared clonotypes between healthy human individuals. Overall study: Ranging from 18 to 49 in age, donors were two women and three men.

Comment on this clone: Its antigen is as yet unknown.

This table comes from immunoSEQ multiplex PCR, and its TCRdb copy is limited to in-frame clones, with some not included. The sample records about 2.3 million clones, 80% to 95% being singletons. Broader study findings: Sampling covered nothing but blood. Tissue TCR repertoires likely differ from those found in blood. Among donors, clonotype sharing was expected to be affected by sequencing depth.

Germline V gives CDR1 SEHNR, CDR2 FQNEAQ (reference sequence). The CDR3 has 13 amino acids. Trimming shortened V by 4 bases and J by 5 bases, and 12 bases separated the two germline ends. The sequence derives from a man younger than 35 in good health. Some clones in this sample may be carry-over from other donors' samples. The V gene is TRBV7-9, the J gene TRBJ2-7; weak D call: TRBD1 (5 bases). The sample consisted of naive CD4+ T cells from PBMCs. Described subset: CD45RA+ positively selected. CDR3 amino acids: CASSSRRGHEQYF. Here the CDR3 DNA reads TGTGCCAGCAGCTCGAGAAGGGGCCACGAGCAGTACTTC.